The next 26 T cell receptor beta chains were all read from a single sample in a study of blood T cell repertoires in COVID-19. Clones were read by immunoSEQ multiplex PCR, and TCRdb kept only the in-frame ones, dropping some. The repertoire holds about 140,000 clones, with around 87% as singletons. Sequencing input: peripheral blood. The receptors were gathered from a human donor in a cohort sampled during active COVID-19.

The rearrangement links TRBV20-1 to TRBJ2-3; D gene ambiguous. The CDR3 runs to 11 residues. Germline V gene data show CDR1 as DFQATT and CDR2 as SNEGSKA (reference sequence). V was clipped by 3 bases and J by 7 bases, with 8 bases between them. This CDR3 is CSARLANTQYF. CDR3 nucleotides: TGCAGTGCTAGGCTGGCCAATACGCAGTATTTT.

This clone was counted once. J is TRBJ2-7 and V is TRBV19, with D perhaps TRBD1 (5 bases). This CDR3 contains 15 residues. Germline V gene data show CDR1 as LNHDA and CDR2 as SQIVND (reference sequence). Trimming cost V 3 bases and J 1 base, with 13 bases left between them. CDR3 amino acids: CASSITGSGSYEQYF. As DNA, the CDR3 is TGTGCCAGTAGTATCACAGGAAGTGGATCCTACGAGCAGTACTTC.

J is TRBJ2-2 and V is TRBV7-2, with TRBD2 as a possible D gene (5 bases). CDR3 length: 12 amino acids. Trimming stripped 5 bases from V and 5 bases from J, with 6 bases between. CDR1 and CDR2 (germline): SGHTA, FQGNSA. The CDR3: CASSRGTGELFF. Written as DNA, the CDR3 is TGTGCCAGCAGCCGGGGAACCGGGGAGCTGTTTTTT. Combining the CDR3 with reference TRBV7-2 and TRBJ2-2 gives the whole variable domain GAGVSQSPSNKVTEKGKDVELRCDPISGHTALYWYRQSLGQGLEFLIYFQGNSAPDKSGLPSDRFSAERTGGSVSTLTIQRTQQEDSAVYLCASSRGTGELFFGEGSRLTVL.

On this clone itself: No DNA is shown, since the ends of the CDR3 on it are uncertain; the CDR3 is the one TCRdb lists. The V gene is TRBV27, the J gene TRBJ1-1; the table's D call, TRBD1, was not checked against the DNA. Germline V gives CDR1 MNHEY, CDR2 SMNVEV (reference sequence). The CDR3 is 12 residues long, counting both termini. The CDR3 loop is CASSLWGQGTFF.

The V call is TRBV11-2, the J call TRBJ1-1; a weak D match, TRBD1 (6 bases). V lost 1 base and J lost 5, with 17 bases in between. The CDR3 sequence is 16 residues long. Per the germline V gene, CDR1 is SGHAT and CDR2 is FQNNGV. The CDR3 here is CASSLGGLGRGTEAFF. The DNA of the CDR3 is TGTGCCAGCAGCTTAGGGGGGTTGGGCAGGGGAACTGAAGCTTTCTTT.

The CDR3 region is CASSLQGGKNQPQHF. CDR3 in DNA: TGTGCCAGCTCATTACAGGGAGGGAAAAATCAGCCCCAGCATTTT. This chain uses TRBV27 with TRBJ1-5, with D possibly TRBD1 on 6 matching bases. Germline lookup yields CDR1 MNHEY and CDR2 SMNVEV (reference sequence). V was cut by 8 bases and J by 4 bases, with 18 bases left in between. The CDR3 spans 15 residues.

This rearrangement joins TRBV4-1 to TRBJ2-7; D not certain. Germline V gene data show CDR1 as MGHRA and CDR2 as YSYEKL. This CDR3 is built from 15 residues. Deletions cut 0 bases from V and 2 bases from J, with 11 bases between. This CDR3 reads CASSQESGRAYEQYF. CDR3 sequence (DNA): TGCGCCAGCAGCCAAGAGTCGGGTCGCGCCTACGAGCAGTACTTC.

This CDR3 is CASIRGGDLYEQYF. The DNA of the CDR3 is TGTGCCAGCATCCGTGGGGGGGATCTGTACGAGCAGTACTTC. This chain joins TRBV28 and TRBJ2-7; 7 bases fit TRBD2. The CDR3 is 14 amino acids. Germline values: CDR1 MDHEN, CDR2 SYDVKM. V shed 7 bases, J shed 4 bases, and the junction held 10 bases outside the gene matches.

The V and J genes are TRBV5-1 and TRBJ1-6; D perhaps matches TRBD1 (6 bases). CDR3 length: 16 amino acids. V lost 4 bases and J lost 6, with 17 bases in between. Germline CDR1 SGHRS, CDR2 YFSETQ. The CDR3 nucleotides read TGCGCCAGCAGCCCATCACAGGGAGGGGGTAATTCACCCCTCCACTTT. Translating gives CASSPSQGGGNSPLHF. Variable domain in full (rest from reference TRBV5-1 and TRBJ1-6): KAGVTQTPRYLIKTRGQQVTLSCSPISGHRSVSWYQQTPGQGLQFLFEYFSETQRNKGNFPGRFSGRQFSNSRSEMNVSTLELGDSALYLCASSPSQGGGNSPLHFGNGTRLTVT.

The CDR3 DNA follows: TGTGCCAGCAGCTTCCAGCAAAGAGGGGAGCAGTTCTTC. This encodes CASSFQQRGEQFF. The gene calls are TRBV5-6 and TRBJ2-1, with D tentatively TRBD2 (5 bases). CDR1 is SGHDT, CDR2 YYEEEE, per germline. Trimming took off 2 bases at V and 10 bases at J, with 13 bases between the two ends. The CDR3 has 13 residues.

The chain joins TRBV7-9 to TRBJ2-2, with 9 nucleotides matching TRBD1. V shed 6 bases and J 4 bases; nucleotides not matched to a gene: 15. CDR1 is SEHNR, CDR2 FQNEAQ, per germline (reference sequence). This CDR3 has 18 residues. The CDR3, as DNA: TGTGCCAGCAGTTTGTACCAAACAGGGGGCGCGGGCACCGGGGAGCTGTTTTTT. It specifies CASSLYQTGGAGTGELFF.

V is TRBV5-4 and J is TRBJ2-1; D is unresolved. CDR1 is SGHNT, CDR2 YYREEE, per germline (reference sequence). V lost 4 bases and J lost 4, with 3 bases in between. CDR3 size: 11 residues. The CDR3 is CASSPYNEQFF. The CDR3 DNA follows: TGTGCCAGCAGCCCATACAATGAGCAGTTCTTC.

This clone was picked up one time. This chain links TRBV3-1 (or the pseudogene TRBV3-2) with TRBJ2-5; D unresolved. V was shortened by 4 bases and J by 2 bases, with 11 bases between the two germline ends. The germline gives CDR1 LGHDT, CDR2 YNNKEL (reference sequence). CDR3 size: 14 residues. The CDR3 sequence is CASSPRRGQETQYF. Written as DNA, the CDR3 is TGTGCCAGCAGCCCCCGTCGAGGTCAAGAGACCCAGTACTTC.

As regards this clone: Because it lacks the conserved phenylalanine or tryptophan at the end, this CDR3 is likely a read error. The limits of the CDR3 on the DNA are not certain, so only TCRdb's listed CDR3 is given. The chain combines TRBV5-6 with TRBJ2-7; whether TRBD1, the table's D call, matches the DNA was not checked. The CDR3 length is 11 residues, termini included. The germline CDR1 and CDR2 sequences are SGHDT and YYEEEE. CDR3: CASSSGQGGGI.

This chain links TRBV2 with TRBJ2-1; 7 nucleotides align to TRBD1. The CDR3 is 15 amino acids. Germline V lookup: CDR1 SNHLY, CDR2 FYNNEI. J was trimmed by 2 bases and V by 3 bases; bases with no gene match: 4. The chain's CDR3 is CASSDGQGAYNEQFF. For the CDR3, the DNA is TGTGCCAGCAGTGATGGGCAGGGGGCCTACAATGAGCAGTTCTTC.

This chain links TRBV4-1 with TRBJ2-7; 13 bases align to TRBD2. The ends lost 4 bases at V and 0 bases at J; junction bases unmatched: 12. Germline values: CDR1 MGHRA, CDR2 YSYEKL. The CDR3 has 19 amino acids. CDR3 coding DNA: TGCGCCAGCAGCCCTTCGAGGGGACTAGCGGGGTTAAGCTCCTACGAGCAGTACTTC. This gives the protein CASSPSRGLAGLSSYEQYF.

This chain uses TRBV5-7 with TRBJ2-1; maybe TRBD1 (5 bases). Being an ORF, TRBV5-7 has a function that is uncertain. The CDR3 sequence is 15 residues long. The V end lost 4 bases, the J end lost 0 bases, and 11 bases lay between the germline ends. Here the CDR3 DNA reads TGTGCCAGCAGCCTCAGGGTAAGCTCCTACAATGAGCAGTTCTTC. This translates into CASSLRVSSYNEQFF.

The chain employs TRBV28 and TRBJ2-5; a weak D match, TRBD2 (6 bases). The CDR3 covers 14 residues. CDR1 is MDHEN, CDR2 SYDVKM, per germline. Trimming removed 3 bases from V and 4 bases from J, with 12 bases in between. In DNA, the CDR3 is TGTGCCAGCAGTTTTGCGGGAAAGGTAGAGACCCAGTACTTC. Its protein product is CASSFAGKVETQYF.

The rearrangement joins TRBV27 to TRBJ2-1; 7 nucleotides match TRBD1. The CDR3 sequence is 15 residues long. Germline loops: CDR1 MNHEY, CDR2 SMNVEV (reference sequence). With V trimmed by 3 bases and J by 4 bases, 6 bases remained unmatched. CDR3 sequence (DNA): TGTGCCAGCAGTTTGCGACAGGGACAGTACAATGAGCAGTTCTTC. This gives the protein CASSLRQGQYNEQFF.

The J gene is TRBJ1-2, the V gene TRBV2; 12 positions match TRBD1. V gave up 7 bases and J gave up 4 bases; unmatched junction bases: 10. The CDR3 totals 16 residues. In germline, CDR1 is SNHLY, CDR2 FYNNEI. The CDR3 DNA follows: TGTGCCAGCACTCCGGGACAGGGGGCGCGGGGCTATGGCTACACCTTC. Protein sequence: CASTPGQGARGYGYTF.

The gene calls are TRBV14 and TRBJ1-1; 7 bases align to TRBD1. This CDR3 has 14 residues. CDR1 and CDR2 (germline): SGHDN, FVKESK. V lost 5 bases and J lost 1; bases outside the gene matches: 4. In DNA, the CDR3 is TGTGCCAGCAGCTACTACAGGGGGAACACTGAAGCTTTCTTT. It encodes CASSYYRGNTEAFF.

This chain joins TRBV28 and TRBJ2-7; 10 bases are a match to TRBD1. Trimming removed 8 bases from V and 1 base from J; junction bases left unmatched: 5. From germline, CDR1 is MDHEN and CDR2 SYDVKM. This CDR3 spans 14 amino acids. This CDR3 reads CASLRQGASYEQYF. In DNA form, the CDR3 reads TGTGCCAGCCTAAGACAGGGGGCATCCTACGAGCAGTACTTC.

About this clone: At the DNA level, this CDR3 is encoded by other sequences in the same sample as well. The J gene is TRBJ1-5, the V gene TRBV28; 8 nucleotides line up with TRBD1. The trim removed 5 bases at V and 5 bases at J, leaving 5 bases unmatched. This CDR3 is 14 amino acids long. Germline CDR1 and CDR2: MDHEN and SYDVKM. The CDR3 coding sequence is TGTGCCAGCAGTAGCGGACAGGGAGATCAGCCCCAGCATTTT. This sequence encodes CASSSGQGDQPQHF. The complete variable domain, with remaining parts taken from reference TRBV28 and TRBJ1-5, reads DVKVTQSSRYLVKRTGEKVFLECVQDMDHENMFWYRQDPGLGLRLIYFSYDVKMKEKGDIPEGYSVSREKKERFSLILESASTNQTSMYLCASSSGQGDQPQHFGDGTRLSIL.

The CDR3 DNA is TGTGCCAGCAGTTTCTTGACAGGGGTACATTCACCCCTCCACTTT. As protein: CASSFLTGVHSPLHF. The chain recombines TRBV28 with TRBJ1-6; TRBD1 matches 8 bases. Germline lookup yields CDR1 MDHEN and CDR2 SYDVKM. Trimming cost V 3 bases and J 8 bases; bases outside gene matches: 6. The CDR3 length is 15 residues.

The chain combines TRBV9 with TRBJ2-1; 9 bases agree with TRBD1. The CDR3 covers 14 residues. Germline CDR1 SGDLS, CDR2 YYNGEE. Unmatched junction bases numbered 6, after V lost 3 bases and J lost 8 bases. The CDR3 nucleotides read TGTGCCAGCAGCGCCCGGACAGGGGCGTATGAGCAGTTCTTC. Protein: CASSARTGAYEQFF.

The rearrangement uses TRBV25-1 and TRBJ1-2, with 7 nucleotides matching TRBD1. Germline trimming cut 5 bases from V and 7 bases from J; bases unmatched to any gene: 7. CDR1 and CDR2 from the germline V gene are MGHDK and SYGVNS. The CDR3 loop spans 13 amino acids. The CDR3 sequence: CASSLWDSSGYTF. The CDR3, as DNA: TGTGCCAGCAGTCTCTGGGACAGCTCTGGCTACACCTTC.